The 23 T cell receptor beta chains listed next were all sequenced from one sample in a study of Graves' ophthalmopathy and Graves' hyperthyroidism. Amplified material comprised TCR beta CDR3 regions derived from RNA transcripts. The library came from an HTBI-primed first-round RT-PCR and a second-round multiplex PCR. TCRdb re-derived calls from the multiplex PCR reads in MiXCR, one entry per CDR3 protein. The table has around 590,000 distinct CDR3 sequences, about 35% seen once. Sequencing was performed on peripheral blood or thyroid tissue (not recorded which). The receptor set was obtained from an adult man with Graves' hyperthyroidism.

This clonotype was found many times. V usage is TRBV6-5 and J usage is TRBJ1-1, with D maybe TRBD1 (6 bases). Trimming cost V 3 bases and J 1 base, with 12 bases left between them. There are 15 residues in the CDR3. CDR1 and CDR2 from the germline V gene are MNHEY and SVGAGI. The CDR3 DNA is TGTGCCAGCAGTTATTCCGACAGGAGGAACACTGAAGCTTTCTTT. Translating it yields CASSYSDRRNTEAFF.

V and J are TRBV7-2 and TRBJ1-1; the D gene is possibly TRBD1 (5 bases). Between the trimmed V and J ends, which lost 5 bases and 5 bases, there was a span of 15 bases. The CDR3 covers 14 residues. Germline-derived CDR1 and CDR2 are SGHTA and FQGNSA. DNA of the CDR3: TGTGCCAGCAGCCGCGTTCGGGGCCTTACTGAAGCTTTCTTT. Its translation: CASSRVRGLTEAFF.

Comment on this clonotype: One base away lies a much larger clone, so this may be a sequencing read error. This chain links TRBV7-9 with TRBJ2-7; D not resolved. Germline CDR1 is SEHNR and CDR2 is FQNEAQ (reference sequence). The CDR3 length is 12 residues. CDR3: CATSDESYEQNF. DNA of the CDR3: TGTGCCACTTCGGACGAGTCCTACGAGCAGAACTTC.

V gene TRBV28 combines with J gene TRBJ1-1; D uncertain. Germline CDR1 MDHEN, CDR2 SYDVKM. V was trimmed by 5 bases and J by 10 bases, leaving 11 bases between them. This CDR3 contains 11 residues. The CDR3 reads CASSTSWVAFF. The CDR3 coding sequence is TGTGCCAGCAGTACCTCCTGGGTAGCTTTCTTT.

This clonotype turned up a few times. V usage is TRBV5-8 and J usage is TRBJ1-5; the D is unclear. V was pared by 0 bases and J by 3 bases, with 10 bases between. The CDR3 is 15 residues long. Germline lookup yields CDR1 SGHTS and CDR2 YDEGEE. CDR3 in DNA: TGTGCCAGCAGCTTGGATCCGAGAACCAATCAGCCCCAGCATTTT. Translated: CASSLDPRTNQPQHF.

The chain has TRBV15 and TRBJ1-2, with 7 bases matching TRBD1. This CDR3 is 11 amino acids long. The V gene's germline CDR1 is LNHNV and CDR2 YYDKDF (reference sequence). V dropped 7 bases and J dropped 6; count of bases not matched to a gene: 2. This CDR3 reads CATKGADGYTF. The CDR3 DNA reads TGTGCCACCAAGGGGGCGGATGGCTACACCTTC.

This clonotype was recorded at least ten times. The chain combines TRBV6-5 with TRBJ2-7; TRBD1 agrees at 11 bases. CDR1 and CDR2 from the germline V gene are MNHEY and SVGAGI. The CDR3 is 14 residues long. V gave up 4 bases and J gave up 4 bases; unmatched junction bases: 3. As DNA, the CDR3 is TGTGCCAGCAGTTGGGGACAGGGGGTTTACGAGCAGTACTTC. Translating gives CASSWGQGVYEQYF.

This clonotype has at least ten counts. DNA for the CDR3: TGCGCCAGCAGCCGTGGGACAGGGAACACTGAAGCTTTCTTT. It yields the protein CASSRGTGNTEAFF. The V call is TRBV5-1, the J call TRBJ1-1; 8 bases line up with TRBD1. The CDR3 is made up of 14 amino acids. Trimming removed 4 bases from V and 1 base from J; junction bases left unmatched: 3. CDR1 SGHRS and CDR2 YFSETQ come from the germline V gene.

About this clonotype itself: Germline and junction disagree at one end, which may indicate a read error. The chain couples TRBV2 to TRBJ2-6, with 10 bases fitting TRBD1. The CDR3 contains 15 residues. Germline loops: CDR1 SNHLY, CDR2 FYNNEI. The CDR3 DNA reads TGTGCCAGCAGTGAGCCCGGGACAGGGGACAACGTCCTGACTTTC. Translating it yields CASSEPGTGDNVLTF.

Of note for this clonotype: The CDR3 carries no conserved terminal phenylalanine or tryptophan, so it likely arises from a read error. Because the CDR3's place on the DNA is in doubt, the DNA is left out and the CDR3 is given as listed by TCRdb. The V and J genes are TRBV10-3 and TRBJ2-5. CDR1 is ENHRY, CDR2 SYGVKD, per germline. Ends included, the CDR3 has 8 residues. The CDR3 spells CATSDSKP.

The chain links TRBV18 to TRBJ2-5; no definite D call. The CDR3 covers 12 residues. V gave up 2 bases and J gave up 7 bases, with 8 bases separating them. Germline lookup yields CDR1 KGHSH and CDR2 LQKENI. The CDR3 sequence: CASSPDTGTQYF. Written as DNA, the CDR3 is TGTGCCAGCTCACCAGACACGGGGACCCAGTACTTC.

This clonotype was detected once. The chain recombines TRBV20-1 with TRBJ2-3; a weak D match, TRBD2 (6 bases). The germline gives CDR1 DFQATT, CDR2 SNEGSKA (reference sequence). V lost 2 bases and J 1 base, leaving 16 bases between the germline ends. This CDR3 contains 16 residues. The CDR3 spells CSARKPGGSGTDTQYF. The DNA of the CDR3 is TGCAGTGCTAGAAAGCCCGGGGGTAGCGGCACAGATACGCAGTATTTT.

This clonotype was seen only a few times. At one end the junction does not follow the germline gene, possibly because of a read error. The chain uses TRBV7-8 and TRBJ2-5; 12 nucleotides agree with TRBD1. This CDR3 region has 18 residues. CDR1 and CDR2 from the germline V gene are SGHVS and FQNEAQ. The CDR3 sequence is CASSGTGGFAQVQETQYF. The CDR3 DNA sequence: TGCGCCAGCAGCGGGACAGGGGGCTTTGCTCAAGTCCAAGAGACCCAGTACTTC.

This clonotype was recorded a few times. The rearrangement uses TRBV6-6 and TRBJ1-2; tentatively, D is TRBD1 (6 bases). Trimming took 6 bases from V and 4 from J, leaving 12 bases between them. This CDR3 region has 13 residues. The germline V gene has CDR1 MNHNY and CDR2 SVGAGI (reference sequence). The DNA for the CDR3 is TGTGCCAGCAGCCAGGGGATCGGCTATGGCTACACCTTC. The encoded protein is CASSQGIGYGYTF.

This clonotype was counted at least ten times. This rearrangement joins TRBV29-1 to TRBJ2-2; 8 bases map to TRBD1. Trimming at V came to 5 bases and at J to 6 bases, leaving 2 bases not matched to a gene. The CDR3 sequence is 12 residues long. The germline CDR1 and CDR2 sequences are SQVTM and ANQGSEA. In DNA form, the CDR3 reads TGCAGCGTTCGGACAGGGTCCGGGGAGCTGTTTTTT. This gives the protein CSVRTGSGELFF.

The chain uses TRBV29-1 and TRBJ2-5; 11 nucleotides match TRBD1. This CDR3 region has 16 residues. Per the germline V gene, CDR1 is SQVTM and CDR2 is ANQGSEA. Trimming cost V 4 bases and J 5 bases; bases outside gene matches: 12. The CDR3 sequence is CSVVLRDRGFRETQYF. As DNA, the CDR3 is TGCAGCGTTGTCCTCCGGGACAGGGGGTTTCGGGAGACCCAGTACTTC.

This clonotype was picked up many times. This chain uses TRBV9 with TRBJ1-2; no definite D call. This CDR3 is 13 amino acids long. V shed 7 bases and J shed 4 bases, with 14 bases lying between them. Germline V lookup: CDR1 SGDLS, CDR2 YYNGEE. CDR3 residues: CASESRLGYGYTF. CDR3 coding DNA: TGTGCCAGCGAGTCTAGGCTTGGCTATGGCTACACCTTC.

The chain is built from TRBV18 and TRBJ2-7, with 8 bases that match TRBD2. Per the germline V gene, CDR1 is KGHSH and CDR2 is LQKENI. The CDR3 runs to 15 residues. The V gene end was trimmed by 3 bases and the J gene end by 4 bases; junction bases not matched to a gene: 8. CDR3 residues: CASSPGSGGDYEQYF. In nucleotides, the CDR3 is TGTGCCAGCTCACCTGGAAGCGGGGGCGATTACGAGCAGTACTTC.

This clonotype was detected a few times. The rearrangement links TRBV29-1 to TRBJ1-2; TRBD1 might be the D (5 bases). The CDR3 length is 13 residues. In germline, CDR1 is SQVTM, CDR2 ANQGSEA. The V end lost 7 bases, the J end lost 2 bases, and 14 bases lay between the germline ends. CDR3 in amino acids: CSAAGQQNYGYTF. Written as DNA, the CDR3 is TGCAGCGCTGCTGGACAACAAAACTATGGCTACACCTTC. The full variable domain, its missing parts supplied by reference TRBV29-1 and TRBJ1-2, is SAVISQKPSRDICQRGTSLTIQCQVDSQVTMMFWYRQQPGQSLTLIATANQGSEATYESGFVIDKFPISRPNLTFSTLTVSNMSPEDSSIYLCSAAGQQNYGYTFGSGTRLTVV.

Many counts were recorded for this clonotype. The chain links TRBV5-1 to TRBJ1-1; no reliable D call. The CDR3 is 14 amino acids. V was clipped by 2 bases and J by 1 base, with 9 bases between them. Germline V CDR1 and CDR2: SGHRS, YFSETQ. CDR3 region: CASSFTAQNTEAFF. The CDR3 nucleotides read TGCGCCAGCAGCTTCACAGCCCAGAACACTGAAGCTTTCTTT.

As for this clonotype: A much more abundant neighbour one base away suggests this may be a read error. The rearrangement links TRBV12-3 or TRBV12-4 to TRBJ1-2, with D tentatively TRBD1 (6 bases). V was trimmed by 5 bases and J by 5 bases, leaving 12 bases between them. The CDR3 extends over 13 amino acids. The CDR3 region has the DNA TGTGCCAGCAGTCCACCCACAGGGTATGGCTACACCTTC. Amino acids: CASSPPTGYGYTF.

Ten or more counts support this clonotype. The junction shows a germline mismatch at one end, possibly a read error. The CDR3 loop reads CASRQTGGIGYTF. CDR3 nucleotides: TGTGCCAGCCGCCAAACAGGGGGGATCGGCTACACCTTC. The chain carries TRBV3-1 and TRBJ1-2; TRBD1 matches 8 bases. This CDR3 spans 13 amino acids. The germline CDR1 and CDR2 sequences are LGHDT and YNNKEL (reference sequence). Full variable domain (missing parts from reference TRBV3-1 and TRBJ1-2): DTAVSQTPKYLVTQMGNDKSIKCEQNLGHDTMYWYKQDSKKFLKIMFSYNNKELIINETVPNRFSPKSPDKAHLNLHINSLELGDSAVYFCASRQTGGIGYTFGSGTRLTVV.

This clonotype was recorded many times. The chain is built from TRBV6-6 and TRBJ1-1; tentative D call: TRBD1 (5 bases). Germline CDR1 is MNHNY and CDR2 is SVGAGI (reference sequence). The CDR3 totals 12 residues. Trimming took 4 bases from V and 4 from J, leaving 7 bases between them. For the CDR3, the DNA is TGTGCCAGCAGTTTTCAGGGCACTGAAGCTTTCTTT. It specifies CASSFQGTEAFF.